A single sample is the source of the 22 T cell receptor beta chains below, sequenced in a study of blood T cell repertoires in COVID-19. Sequencing used immunoSEQ multiplex PCR; TCRdb keeps in-frame clones, though not all of them. The sample contains approximately 120,000 clones, 60% to 85% of which appear only once. The source material was peripheral blood. Receptor source: a man older than 75 with acute or convalescent COVID-19.

The chain uses TRBV4-2 and TRBJ2-7; 9 nucleotides agree with TRBD2. The germline V gene encodes CDR1 LGHNA and CDR2 YNFKEQ. The ends lost 0 bases at V and 4 bases at J; junction bases unmatched: 7. The CDR3 loop spans 16 amino acids. The CDR3 region has the DNA TGTGCCAGCAGCCAAGAGAGCGGGGGGTTAGGTTACGAGCAGTACTTC. Amino acid sequence: CASSQESGGLGYEQYF.

This clone showed up just once. CDR3 in amino acids: CASSRGGTMNTEAFF. In DNA, the CDR3 is TGTGCCAGCTCACGGGGAGGGACTATGAACACTGAAGCTTTCTTT. This chain links TRBV18 with TRBJ1-1; maybe TRBD1 (5 bases). Germline V gene data show CDR1 as KGHSH and CDR2 as LQKENI. The CDR3 consists of 15 residues. Trimming pared 4 bases from V and 0 bases from J, leaving 12 bases between.

The chain uses TRBV2 and TRBJ1-3; D may be TRBD1 (5 bases). The CDR3 extends over 15 amino acids. Trimming took off 6 bases at V and 2 bases at J, with 14 bases between the two ends. The V gene's germline CDR1 is SNHLY and CDR2 FYNNEI. In nucleotides, the CDR3 is TGTGCCAGCAGGGCGGACAAGACCCCTGGAAACACCATATATTTT. This gives the protein CASRADKTPGNTIYF.

The chain recombines TRBV6-1 with TRBJ2-2; no definite D call. CDR1 is MNHNS and CDR2 is SASEGT in the germline V gene. The V and J ends lost 2 bases and 5 bases respectively, with 12 bases between them. This CDR3 has 15 residues. In DNA, the CDR3 is TGTGCCAGCAGTGAATGGAATCTCAGGACCGGGGAGCTGTTTTTT. Amino acids: CASSEWNLRTGELFF.

The gene calls are TRBV2 and TRBJ1-4; D gene ambiguous. The germline V gene has CDR1 SNHLY and CDR2 FYNNEI. V was shortened by 0 bases and J by 5 bases, with 7 bases between the two germline ends. This CDR3 is 14 amino acids long. The CDR3 DNA reads as TGTGCCAGCAGTGAAGCCCGAACAAATGAAAAACTGTTTTTT. Translating it yields CASSEARTNEKLFF. The complete variable domain, with remaining parts taken from reference TRBV2 and TRBJ1-4, reads EPEVTQTPSHQVTQMGQEVILRCVPISNHLYFYWYRQILGQKVEFLVSFYNNEISEKSEIFDDQFSVERPDGSNFTLKIRSTKLEDSAMYFCASSEARTNEKLFFGSGTQLSVL.

This chain's CDR3 is CASSQLAGGQKAPYF. The CDR3 DNA sequence: TGTGCCAGTTCCCAGTTAGCGGGGGGCCAAAAAGCTCCGTATTTT. The rearrangement uses TRBV19 and TRBJ2-3; 10 bases map to TRBD2. Per germline, CDR1 LNHDA and CDR2 SQIVND (reference sequence). V dropped 8 bases and J dropped 14; count of bases not matched to a gene: 19. This CDR3 has 15 amino acids. Using reference TRBV19 and TRBJ2-3 for the parts outside the CDR3, the full variable domain is DGGITQSPKYLFRKEGQNVTLSCEQNLNHDAMYWYRQDPGQGLRLIYYSQIVNDFQKGDIAEGYSVSREKKESFPLTVTSAQKNPTAFYLCASSQLAGGQKAPYFGPGTRLTVL.

About this clone itself: This may be a read error: a much more frequent sequence differs by one nucleotide. The V gene is TRBV6-5, the J gene TRBJ1-5; D perhaps matches TRBD1 (6 bases). V was pared by 7 bases and J by 0 bases, with 7 bases between. This CDR3 has 13 amino acids. Germline assignment: CDR1 MNHEY and CDR2 SVGAGI. Here the CDR3 DNA reads TGTGCCAGCAAGGGGGATAGCAATCAGCCCCAGCATTTT. Its translation is CASKGDSNQPQHF.

The table lists this clone with a count of one. J is TRBJ1-5 and V is TRBV7-8; D might be TRBD1 (5 bases). This CDR3 has 14 residues. V lost 5 bases, J lost 2 bases, and 10 bases lay in between. In germline, CDR1 is SGHVS, CDR2 FQNEAQ. The CDR3 bases are TGTGCCAGCAGCCCGGACAACCGCAATCAGCCCCAGCATTTT. Protein: CASSPDNRNQPQHF.

V gene TRBV3-1 (or the pseudogene TRBV3-2) combines with J gene TRBJ1-2; 7 bases align to TRBD1. V was pared by 6 bases and J by 8 bases, with 9 bases of the junction left unmatched. The CDR3 loop spans 13 amino acids. CDR1 is LGHDT and CDR2 is YNNKEL in the germline V gene (reference sequence). The CDR3 sequence is CASRRQGLRGYTF. The CDR3, as DNA: TGTGCCAGCAGACGACAGGGATTGAGGGGCTACACCTTC.

The rearrangement joins TRBV28 to TRBJ2-2; tentative D call: TRBD2 (7 bases). V was trimmed by 7 bases and J by 4 bases, leaving 19 bases between them. CDR3 size: 16 residues. Germline values: CDR1 MDHEN, CDR2 SYDVKM. The CDR3 coding sequence is TGTGCCAGCACGATTCCGAGGGGGGGACCCACCGGGGAGCTGTTTTTT. Encoded protein: CASTIPRGGPTGELFF.

The table lists this clone with a count of one. The rearrangement links TRBV12-5 to TRBJ1-2; TRBD1 matches 12 bases. V was clipped by 1 base and J by 5 bases; unmatched bases: 5. The germline CDR1 and CDR2 sequences are LGHNT and FRNRAP. The CDR3 is 16 amino acids. The CDR3 DNA reads TGTGCTAGTGGTTTGGGTCCGGGACAGGGGGCTTATGGCTACACCTTC. Encoded protein: CASGLGPGQGAYGYTF.

The chain joins TRBV28 to TRBJ1-4; D might be TRBD1 (6 bases). Trimming stripped 3 bases from V and 4 bases from J, with 9 bases between. The CDR3 is 14 amino acids. Per germline, CDR1 MDHEN and CDR2 SYDVKM. CDR3 nucleotides: TGTGCCAGCAGTTTTTCAGGGGTTAATGAAAAACTGTTTTTT. Amino acids: CASSFSGVNEKLFF.

The chain carries TRBV11-2 and TRBJ2-1; D remains ambiguous. The germline V gene encodes CDR1 SGHAT and CDR2 FQNNGV. V shed 0 bases and J shed 6 bases, with 9 bases lying between them. The CDR3 has 14 residues. The CDR3 region is CASSLDRLGNEQFF. CDR3 DNA sequence: TGTGCCAGCAGCTTAGATCGTCTCGGCAATGAGCAGTTCTTC.

This chain joins TRBV4-1 and TRBJ2-7, with TRBD1 matching over 9 bases. Germline CDR1 and CDR2: MGHRA and YSYEKL. The CDR3 sequence is 16 residues long. V trimming: 0 bases; J trimming: 7 bases; junction bases outside the gene matches: 10. The CDR3 sequence: CASSQEGGTGSREQYF. The CDR3 DNA reads TGCGCCAGCAGCCAAGAAGGGGGGACAGGGTCTAGAGAGCAGTACTTC.

This clone was counted a few times. CDR3 in amino acids: CASSPPGTSGGLAKNIQYF. The CDR3, as DNA: TGTGCCAGCAGTCCCCCCGGGACTAGCGGGGGTCTAGCCAAAAACATTCAGTACTTC. The chain employs TRBV6-2 or TRBV6-3 and TRBJ2-4; TRBD2 aligns across 14 bases. The CDR3 covers 19 residues. Looked up from germline, CDR1 is MNHEY and CDR2 is SVGEGT. J gave up 0 bases and V 5 bases, and 9 bases lay outside the gene matches.

The rearrangement links TRBV2 to TRBJ1-4, with 8 bases matching TRBD1. From germline, CDR1 is SNHLY and CDR2 FYNNEI. This CDR3 is 16 amino acids long. With V trimmed by 1 base and J by 0 bases, 1 base remained unmatched. CDR3 nucleotide sequence: TGTGCCAGCAGTGAAGACAGGGGGACAACTAATGAAAAACTGTTTTTT. Protein: CASSEDRGTTNEKLFF. The full variable domain, in which reference TRBV2 and TRBJ1-4 provide the parts outside the CDR3, is EPEVTQTPSHQVTQMGQEVILRCVPISNHLYFYWYRQILGQKVEFLVSFYNNEISEKSEIFDDQFSVERPDGSNFTLKIRSTKLEDSAMYFCASSEDRGTTNEKLFFGSGTQLSVL.

J is TRBJ1-6 and V is TRBV6-5; 10 bases align to TRBD1. CDR1 MNHEY and CDR2 SVGAGI come from the germline V gene. This CDR3 has 15 residues. Trimming took 7 bases from V and 8 from J; bases not matched to a gene: 8. The CDR3 is CASIKEDRGHSPLHF. The CDR3 DNA follows: TGTGCCAGCATTAAAGAAGACAGGGGGCATTCACCCCTCCACTTT.

The chain combines TRBV5-1 with TRBJ1-4; D possibly corresponds to TRBD1 (5 bases). There are 17 residues in the CDR3. The germline CDR1 and CDR2 sequences are SGHRS and YFSETQ. V was pared by 0 bases and J by 0 bases, with 12 bases between. The CDR3 spells CASSLGRGEATNEKLFF. As DNA, the CDR3 is TGCGCCAGCAGCTTGGGTCGGGGGGAAGCAACTAATGAAAAACTGTTTTTT.

This clone was detected a few times. The chain carries TRBV3-1 (or the pseudogene TRBV3-2) and TRBJ1-1; 7 bases map to TRBD1. Germline lookup yields CDR1 LGHDT and CDR2 YNNKEL (reference sequence). V trimming: 4 bases; J trimming: 7 bases; junction bases outside the gene matches: 3. This CDR3 is built from 12 residues. The CDR3 here is CASSPGQLEAFF. CDR3 DNA sequence: TGTGCCAGCAGCCCGGGACAGCTTGAAGCTTTCTTT.

The chain recombines TRBV10-2 with TRBJ2-7; a weak D match, TRBD2 (6 bases). The V gene's germline CDR1 is WSHSY and CDR2 SAAADI. V was pared by 4 bases and J by 6 bases, with 16 bases between. This CDR3 comprises 14 residues. The CDR3 DNA sequence: TGCGCCAGCAGTGCAGTTGCGGGGATAGGCGAGCAGTACTTC. This sequence encodes CASSAVAGIGEQYF.

V is TRBV27 and J is TRBJ1-2, with D possibly matching TRBD1 (5 bases). V dropped 4 bases and J dropped 7 bases, with 13 bases sitting between them. Germline values: CDR1 MNHEY, CDR2 SMNVEV (reference sequence). The CDR3 is 13 amino acids. CDR3 sequence reads: CASSSGSYAGYTF. CDR3 sequence (DNA): TGTGCCAGCAGTTCAGGGTCCTACGCTGGCTACACCTTC.

V usage is TRBV11-2 and J usage is TRBJ2-7; 9 bases are shared with TRBD1. Germline loops: CDR1 SGHAT, CDR2 FQNNGV. J gave up 4 bases and V 5 bases, and 9 bases lay outside the gene matches. The CDR3 has 15 amino acids. The CDR3 loop is CASSTSAGQGYEQYF. The CDR3 coding sequence is TGTGCCAGCAGCACCAGTGCCGGACAGGGGTACGAGCAGTACTTC.